The clone carrying this T cell receptor beta chain was recorded only once. Original data processing: Researchers report that nucleated cell counts were estimated from reference gene primer amplification. The table came from immunoSEQ multiplex PCR; TCRdb's copy has only in-frame clones and leaves some out. Clone size and V and J calls were adopted from that table, with D and trimming inferred from the DNA. The sample lists 150,000 to 200,000 clones, over 65% occurring once. The data stem from a study of blood T cell repertoires in COVID-19. On the study more broadly: Sites in the United States, Italy and Spain provided acute and convalescent COVID-19 samples.

Sequencing input: peripheral blood. The clonotype comes from an older person with COVID-19, enrolled during active disease.

The CDR3 bases are TGTGCCAGCAGTTTGGGCGGGTTCAATCAGCCCCAGCATTTT. It yields the protein CASSLGGFNQPQHF. The V call is TRBV28, the J call TRBJ1-5; D unclear. In germline, CDR1 is MDHEN, CDR2 SYDVKM. The CDR3 runs 14 residues. V gave up 3 bases and J gave up 3 bases, with 9 bases separating them.